These T cell receptor beta chains were read from a single sample in a study of PD-1 blockade in classical Hodgkin lymphoma. TCRdb's copy holds only in-frame clones and misses some; the assay was immunoSEQ multiplex PCR. The table has 45,000 to 60,000 clones, approximately 80% seen once. This sample comprised peripheral blood mononuclear cells (PBMCs), obtained before the fourth cycle of nivolumab. Receptors were obtained from a human donor with classical Hodgkin lymphoma. The CDR3 runs from the conserved cysteine through the conserved F or W. The D gene is left open where the match is weak. The size of a clone is reported for some rows only, either as once, few or many, or as a class for expanded clones.

v_gene,j_gene,d_gene,abundance,CDR3aa,CDR3nt
TRBV27,TRBJ2-7,TRBD1,NA,CASSSGQGRPGASEQYF,TGTGCCAGCAGTTCTGGACAGGGGCGTCCCGGGGCCTCCGAGCAGTACTTC
TRBV25-1,TRBJ2-3,NA,NA,CASSGPGLTDTQYF,TGTGCCAGCAGTGGTCCGGGGCTAACAGATACGCAGTATTTT
TRBV5-1,TRBJ1-1,TRBD1,NA,CASSISGTEDAFF,TGCGCCAGCAGCATTTCCGGGACAGAAGACGCTTTCTTT
TRBV27,TRBJ2-1,NA,NA,CASRPPGNEQFF,TGTGCCAGCAGACCCCCAGGAAATGAGCAGTTCTTC
TRBV7-2,TRBJ2-2,TRBD1,NA,CASSRDRGTGELFF,TGTGCCAGCAGCCGGGACAGGGGCACCGGGGAGCTGTTTTTT
TRBV7-2,TRBJ2-5,TRBD2,NA,CASSLQRGVQETQYF,TGTGCCAGCAGCTTACAACGGGGGGTCCAAGAGACCCAGTACTTC
TRBV4-2,TRBJ1-6,NA,once,CASSQGALSSYNSPLHF,TGTGCCAGCAGCCAAGGGGCCCTGAGCTCCTATAATTCACCCCTCCACTTT
TRBV7-3,TRBJ2-2,TRBD2,NA,CASSLRVAGPPNTGELFF,TGTGCCAGCAGCCTTAGGGTAGCGGGGCCACCGAACACCGGGGAGCTGTTTTTT
TRBV27,TRBJ2-7,TRBD1,NA,CASSSTGESYEQYF,TGTGCCAGCAGTTCAACAGGGGAATCCTACGAGCAGTACTTC
TRBV7-2,TRBJ2-1,TRBD1,NA,CASSSGQGVDEQFF,TGTGCCAGCAGCTCTGGACAGGGTGTGGATGAGCAGTTCTTC
TRBV2,TRBJ2-5,TRBD1,NA,CASKRGTEQETQYF,TGTGCCAGCAAAAGGGGGACAGAGCAAGAGACCCAGTACTTC
TRBV6-6,TRBJ1-3,NA,few,CASSGFSESGNTIYF,TGTGCCAGCAGTGGTTTTTCGGAGTCTGGAAACACCATATATTTT
TRBV19,TRBJ2-1,TRBD2,NA,CASTLGRGAYNEQFF,TGTGCCAGTACCCTCGGGCGGGGGGCCTACAATGAGCAGTTCTTC
TRBV6-1,TRBJ1-5,NA,NA,CASRRDSNQPQHF,TGTGCCAGCAGGAGGGACAGCAATCAGCCCCAGCATTTT
TRBV2,TRBJ2-1,NA,NA,CASSLPRGHGAYNEQFF,TGTGCCAGCAGTCTACCCCGGGGCCACGGGGCTTACAATGAGCAGTTCTTC
TRBV27,TRBJ2-7,NA,NA,CASSQNPGSYEQYF,TGTGCCAGCAGTCAGAATCCAGGTTCCTACGAGCAGTACTTC
TRBV29-1,TRBJ1-1,TRBD1,NA,CSFRQGATEAFF,TGCAGCTTCAGACAGGGCGCCACTGAAGCTTTCTTT
TRBV7-9,TRBJ1-3,NA,NA,CASSLGPGNTIYF,TGTGCCAGCAGCTTGGGTCCCGGAAACACCATATATTTT
TRBV10-3,TRBJ2-2,TRBD1,NA,CAISGGGATKIAGELFF,TGTGCCATCAGTGGAGGGGGCGCGACGAAAATCGCCGGGGAGCTGTTTTTT
TRBV7-9,TRBJ2-2,TRBD2,NA,CASSLGSGGPKELFF,TGTGCCAGCAGCTTAGGATCGGGAGGGCCTAAGGAGCTGTTTTTT
TRBV11-1,TRBJ2-7,NA,NA,CASSLERQGHEQYF,TGTGCCAGCAGCTTAGAACGGCAGGGCCACGAGCAGTACTTC
TRBV5-6,TRBJ2-3,TRBD2,once,CASGTSRMTDTQYF,TGTGCCAGCGGGACTAGCAGGATGACAGATACGCAGTATTTT
TRBV29-1,TRBJ1-3,NA,NA,CSARDSNGNTIYF,TGCAGCGCCCGTGACTCAAACGGAAACACCATATATTTT
TRBV18,TRBJ1-1,NA,NA,CASSPQRNTEAFF,TGTGCCAGCTCACCCCAGAGAAACACTGAAGCTTTCTTT
TRBV4-3,TRBJ2-1,TRBD2,NA,CASSSTSGGAYNEQFF,TGCGCCAGCAGCTCAACTAGCGGGGGGGCCTACAATGAGCAGTTCTTC
TRBV10-3,TRBJ1-3,NA,NA,CAISEGPNTIYF,TGTGCCATCAGTGAGGGGCCCAACACCATATATTTT
TRBV28,TRBJ1-2,TRBD1,NA,CASRSTGVSGYTF,TGTGCCAGCAGATCAACAGGGGTCAGTGGCTACACCTTC
TRBV27,TRBJ2-4,NA,NA,CATDGTWELVAQYF,TGTGCCACGGACGGGACATGGGAACTAGTGGCTCAGTACTTC
TRBV6-6,TRBJ2-3,NA,few,CASQPRLGLTDTQYF,TGTGCCTCGCAACCCAGGCTGGGTCTCACAGATACGCAGTATTTT
TRBV7-9,TRBJ1-4,NA,few,CASSLTVGEKLFF,TGTGCCAGCAGCTTAACAGTGGGTGAAAAACTGTTTTTT
TRBV6-1,TRBJ2-7,NA,NA,CASSDGGAEQYF,TGTGCCAGCAGTGATGGCGGGGCCGAGCAGTACTTC
TRBV4-2,TRBJ1-3,NA,NA,CASSQPGTAGNTIYF,TGTGCCAGCAGCCAACCCGGGACGGCCGGAAACACCATATATTTT
TRBV5-1,TRBJ2-7,NA,NA,CASSSQGASYEQYF,TGCGCCAGCAGCTCACAGGGAGCCTCCTACGAGCAGTACTTC
TRBV12-5,TRBJ2-7,NA,large,CASGLGRSEQYF,TGTGCTAGTGGTTTAGGGAGGTCCGAGCAGTACTTC
TRBV27,TRBJ2-1,NA,NA,CASSLLGWSNEQFF,TGTGCCAGCAGTTTACTCGGTTGGAGCAATGAGCAGTTCTTC
TRBV15,TRBJ1-3,NA,NA,CATSRDFGRNTIYF,TGTGCCACCAGCAGAGATTTTGGCAGAAACACCATATATTTT
TRBV2,TRBJ1-2,NA,NA,CASSEAGGVQSYGYTF,TGTGCCAGCAGTGAAGCGGGGGGGGTTCAGAGTTATGGCTACACCTTC
TRBV7-9,TRBJ2-1,TRBD1,NA,CASSANAGTGTNEQFF,TGTGCCAGCAGCGCGAACGCCGGGACAGGGACCAATGAGCAGTTCTTC
TRBV5-1,TRBJ2-5,NA,few,CASSYYTGKEETQYF,TGCGCCAGCAGCTACTACACAGGGAAGGAAGAGACCCAGTACTTC
TRBV5-1,TRBJ1-1,NA,NA,CASKEGNTEAFF,TGCGCCAGCAAGGAGGGGAACACTGAAGCTTTCTTT
TRBV6-1,TRBJ1-2,TRBD1,NA,CASNRQGVFYGYTF,TGTGCCAGCAACCGACAGGGGGTTTTCTATGGCTACACCTTC
TRBV5-1,TRBJ2-1,TRBD2,once,CASSLGGLAEFNEQFF,TGCGCCAGCAGTCTTGGAGGACTAGCGGAATTTAATGAGCAGTTCTTC
TRBV7-2,TRBJ1-2,TRBD1,NA,CASSLAGTVRYGYTF,TGTGCCAGCAGCTTAGCAGGGACAGTTCGCTATGGCTACACCTTC
TRBV29-1,TRBJ1-2,NA,NA,CSVDRGAGYTF,TGCAGCGTTGATCGGGGGGCTGGCTACACCTTC
TRBV5-4,TRBJ2-3,NA,NA,CASSLMGGATDTQYF,TGTGCCAGCAGCTTGATGGGCGGGGCCACAGATACGCAGTATTTT
TRBV7-7,TRBJ2-3,TRBD2,NA,CASSLGLAGGDTQYF,TGTGCCAGCAGCTTAGGACTAGCGGGAGGGGATACGCAGTATTTT
TRBV30,TRBJ2-2,TRBD2,NA,CASQGLAGGLNTGELFF,TGTGCCTCCCAGGGTCTAGCGGGAGGGCTGAACACCGGGGAGCTGTTTTTT
TRBV27,TRBJ2-5,NA,NA,CASSLSSEGETQYF,TGTGCCAGCAGTTTATCGTCGGAGGGGGAGACCCAGTACTTC
TRBV19,TRBJ2-3,TRBD2,NA,CASSIPLAGGLDTQYF,TGTGCCAGTAGTATACCATTAGCGGGGGGATTGGATACGCAGTATTTT
TRBV29-1,TRBJ1-5,TRBD1,NA,CSAQGAPNQPQHF,TGCAGCGCCCAGGGGGCCCCCAATCAGCCCCAGCATTTT
TRBV19,TRBJ1-2,TRBD1,NA,CASSSWTGRHYGYTF,TGTGCCAGTAGTTCCTGGACAGGAAGACACTATGGCTACACCTTC
TRBV7-2,TRBJ2-2,NA,NA,CASQVTGELFF,TGTGCCAGCCAGGTCACCGGGGAGCTGTTTTTT
TRBV5-1,TRBJ1-5,NA,NA,CASSPEGGSNQPQHF,TGCGCCAGCAGCCCCGAGGGGGGTAGCAATCAGCCCCAGCATTTT
TRBV11-2,TRBJ1-2,TRBD1,NA,CASSLDGQAPLWGYTF,TGTGCCAGCAGCTTAGACGGACAGGCTCCCCTATGGGGCTACACCTTC
TRBV11-1,TRBJ2-5,NA,many,CASTRGSGVHETQYF,TGTGCCAGCACCCGTGGATCGGGAGTTCATGAGACCCAGTACTTC